Each of the 20 T cell receptor beta chains below was sequenced from the same sample in a study of blood T cell repertoires in COVID-19. The assay was immunoSEQ multiplex PCR, and TCRdb's table has in-frame clones only and misses some. This sample has under 350,000 clones, with about 86% found just once. The sequencing input was PBMCs or T cells enriched from blood (not recorded which). The receptor set was obtained from a woman aged 40 to 50 with acute COVID-19.

This clone was picked up one time. V usage is TRBV28 and J usage is TRBJ1-5, with no clear D. Germline assignment: CDR1 MDHEN and CDR2 SYDVKM. The CDR3 is 16 residues long. Trimming pared 8 bases from V and 7 bases from J, leaving 24 bases between. The CDR3: CASRHLAPDPEQPQHF. The DNA for the CDR3 is TGTGCCAGCCGCCACCTAGCCCCGGACCCCGAACAGCCCCAGCATTTT.

Comments on this clone: Other nucleotide sequences in the sample specify the same CDR3. The CDR3 coding sequence is TGTGCCAGCAGCTTAGGCGGGGGGGCCGTCACAGATACGCAGTATTTT. It specifies CASSLGGGAVTDTQYF. The V call is TRBV7-6, the J call TRBJ2-3; TRBD2 matches at 9 bases. Trimming removed 1 base from V and 2 bases from J; junction bases left unmatched: 4. Germline V gene sequence: CDR1 SGHVS, CDR2 FNYEAQ. This CDR3 contains 16 residues.

The chain employs TRBV28 and TRBJ2-2, with TRBD2 identical over 9 bases. This CDR3 has 15 amino acids. Per germline, CDR1 MDHEN and CDR2 SYDVKM. Trimming took 6 bases from V and 5 from J; bases not matched to a gene: 7. The CDR3 here is CASSLSGSWTGELFF. CDR3 coding DNA: TGTGCCAGCAGCCTTAGCGGGAGTTGGACCGGGGAGCTGTTTTTT.

The chain has TRBV6-5 and TRBJ1-2; TRBD1 matches 8 bases. The ends lost 4 bases at V and 8 bases at J; junction bases unmatched: 9. Germline lookup yields CDR1 MNHEY and CDR2 SVGAGI. The CDR3 sequence is 14 residues long. The DNA for the CDR3 is TGTGCCAGCAGTTCGTTCGGGACAGGAAAGGGCTACACCTTC. It is translated as CASSSFGTGKGYTF.

The V call is TRBV29-1, the J call TRBJ2-5, with 7 bases aligning to TRBD2. Trimming took 4 bases from V and 7 from J; bases not matched to a gene: 9. The germline V gene has CDR1 SQVTM and CDR2 ANQGSEA. This CDR3 region has 13 residues. In DNA, the CDR3 is TGCAGCGTTGTTCAGCGGTGGGGGGGGACCCAGTACTTC. Translated: CSVVQRWGGTQYF.

The genes are TRBV6-6 and TRBJ2-2, with 10 bases that match TRBD1. Germline CDR1 MNHNY, CDR2 SVGAGI (reference sequence). The CDR3 spans 16 residues. With V trimmed by 4 bases and J by 7 bases, 9 bases remained unmatched. CDR3 sequence (DNA): TGTGCCAGCAGTTCCAAAGGGGGACAGGGGATCGGGGAGCTGTTTTTT. Protein product: CASSSKGGQGIGELFF.

V is TRBV4-1 and J is TRBJ1-1; the D gene is possibly TRBD1 (5 bases). The V and J ends lost 0 bases and 5 bases respectively, with 13 bases between them. Germline CDR1 reads MGHRA; CDR2 reads YSYEKL. The CDR3 sequence is 15 residues long. CDR3 protein: CASSQDSQGGTEAFF. CDR3 DNA sequence: TGCGCCAGCAGCCAAGATAGCCAGGGAGGAACTGAAGCTTTCTTT.

The chain is built from TRBV7-9 and TRBJ2-3; a weak D match, TRBD1 (5 bases). V gave up 5 bases and J gave up 4 bases, with 22 bases separating them. The germline V gene has CDR1 SEHNR and CDR2 FQNEAQ (reference sequence). The CDR3 length is 17 residues. The CDR3 nucleotides read TGTGCCAGCAGCACCTTGAGAACCATACAGGTCCCAGATACGCAGTATTTT. Translating it yields CASSTLRTIQVPDTQYF.

The CDR3 bases are TGTGCCGGCGACGAGCGGGGAGGCACAGATACGCAGTATTTT. This codes for CAGDERGGTDTQYF. This chain uses TRBV2 with TRBJ2-3; the match to TRBD2 covers 7 bases. Germline assignment: CDR1 SNHLY and CDR2 FYNNEI. This CDR3 has 14 residues. The ends lost 11 bases at V and 1 base at J; junction bases unmatched: 9. Full variable domain (rest looked up from reference TRBV2 and TRBJ2-3): EPEVTQTPSHQVTQMGQEVILRCVPISNHLYFYWYRQILGQKVEFLVSFYNNEISEKSEIFDDQFSVERPDGSNFTLKIRSTKLEDSAMYFCAGDERGGTDTQYFGPGTRLTVL.

The sample holds one count of this clone. The CDR3 nucleotides are TGTGCCAGCAGCCAGACAGCCCACTATGGCTACACCTTC. Its protein product is CASSQTAHYGYTF. This chain links TRBV6-5 with TRBJ1-2; perhaps TRBD1 as D (5 bases). CDR3 length: 13 amino acids. Germline assignment: CDR1 MNHEY and CDR2 SVGAGI. Trimming stripped 6 bases from V and 3 bases from J, with 11 bases between.

The J gene is TRBJ2-2, the V gene TRBV2; 10 bases line up with TRBD2. The V gene's germline CDR1 is SNHLY and CDR2 FYNNEI. This CDR3 contains 18 residues. J was trimmed by 2 bases and V by 5 bases; bases with no gene match: 11. The CDR3 here is CASSSRLAGAINTGELFF. The CDR3 region has the DNA TGTGCCAGCAGTTCAAGGCTAGCGGGGGCGATTAACACCGGGGAGCTGTTTTTT.

The rearrangement joins TRBV7-3 to TRBJ2-5; D is uncertain. Germline lookup yields CDR1 SGHTA and CDR2 FQGTGA. The V and J ends lost 2 bases and 5 bases respectively, with 9 bases between them. This CDR3 spans 13 amino acids. The CDR3 DNA follows: TGTGCCAGCAGCTTATTCTCACGGGAGACCCAGTACTTC. This gives the protein CASSLFSRETQYF.

In the case of this clone: Other DNA sequences from this sample encode an identical CDR3 as well. This chain uses TRBV18 with TRBJ2-1; 10 bases fit TRBD1. V dropped 3 bases and J dropped 4; count of bases not matched to a gene: 3. The CDR3 is 15 residues long. Per germline, CDR1 KGHSH and CDR2 LQKENI. CDR3 region: CASSPGTGAYNEQFF. The CDR3 DNA sequence: TGTGCCAGCTCACCCGGGACAGGGGCTTACAATGAGCAGTTCTTC.

V gene TRBV2 combines with J gene TRBJ1-1, with 8 bases aligning to TRBD1. This CDR3 is built from 12 residues. Germline loops: CDR1 SNHLY, CDR2 FYNNEI. V was clipped by 10 bases and J by 6 bases; unmatched bases: 7. This chain's CDR3 is CATRQGFAEAFF. In DNA, the CDR3 is TGTGCCACTAGACAGGGGTTTGCTGAAGCTTTCTTT.

This clone was observed once. V gene TRBV19 combines with J gene TRBJ2-4, with no clear D. Per germline, CDR1 LNHDA and CDR2 SQIVND (reference sequence). The CDR3 runs 17 residues. The germline V and J ends were trimmed by 3 bases and 2 bases, with 17 bases remaining between them. The CDR3: CASSIYWVAGPKNIQYF. In DNA form, the CDR3 reads TGTGCCAGTAGTATCTATTGGGTAGCTGGCCCCAAAAACATTCAGTACTTC. Filled out from reference TRBV19 and TRBJ2-4, the complete variable domain reads DGGITQSPKYLFRKEGQNVTLSCEQNLNHDAMYWYRQDPGQGLRLIYYSQIVNDFQKGDIAEGYSVSREKKESFPLTVTSAQKNPTAFYLCASSIYWVAGPKNIQYFGAGTRLSVL.

The chain links TRBV5-1 to TRBJ1-4; possibly TRBD1 for D (6 bases). Germline values: CDR1 SGHRS, CDR2 YFSETQ. The ends were cut back, 3 bases at V and 5 bases at J, with 14 bases in the middle. The CDR3 consists of 15 residues. The CDR3 loop reads CASSSEQGLNEKLFF. The CDR3 nucleotides are TGCGCCAGCAGCTCGGAACAGGGCCTCAATGAAAAACTGTTTTTT.

Of note for this clone: A junction boundary mismatches the germline segment, possibly from a read error. The V and J genes are TRBV9 and TRBJ2-5; TRBD2 might be the D (7 bases). The CDR3 is 15 amino acids. Germline lookup yields CDR1 SGDLS and CDR2 YYNGEE. The CDR3: CASSVGSGGQGTQYF. The DNA of the CDR3 is TGTGCCAGCAGCGTAGGTTCGGGGGGCCAAGGGACCCAGTACTTC.

Details on this clone: A junction end diverges from the germline sequence, so it may reflect a read error. The chain is built from TRBV2 and TRBJ1-2; TRBD1 matches 7 bases. The CDR3 is 10 residues long. CDR1 and CDR2 (germline): SNHLY, FYNNEI. CDR3 protein: CAREGDRPNF. The DNA for the CDR3 is TGTGCCAGAGAGGGGGACAGACCCAACTTC.

The V and J genes are TRBV3-1 (or the pseudogene TRBV3-2) and TRBJ1-3; 7 positions agree with TRBD1. V trimming: 4 bases; J trimming: 0 bases; junction bases outside the gene matches: 3. Germline V gives CDR1 LGHDT, CDR2 YNNKEL (reference sequence). The CDR3 covers 15 residues. DNA for the CDR3: TGTGCCAGCAGCCCCAGGGGGACCTCTGGAAACACCATATATTTT. As protein: CASSPRGTSGNTIYF.

A word on this clone: The same CDR3 can be traced to other DNA sequences in this sample. The chain links TRBV5-1 to TRBJ1-1, with 10 bases identical to TRBD1. Unmatched junction bases numbered 5, after V lost 4 bases and J lost 2 bases. This CDR3 comprises 15 residues. Germline lookup yields CDR1 SGHRS and CDR2 YFSETQ. The CDR3 loop reads CASSGGQGLNTEAFF. The CDR3 nucleotides are TGCGCCAGCAGCGGGGGACAGGGGCTCAACACTGAAGCTTTCTTT.